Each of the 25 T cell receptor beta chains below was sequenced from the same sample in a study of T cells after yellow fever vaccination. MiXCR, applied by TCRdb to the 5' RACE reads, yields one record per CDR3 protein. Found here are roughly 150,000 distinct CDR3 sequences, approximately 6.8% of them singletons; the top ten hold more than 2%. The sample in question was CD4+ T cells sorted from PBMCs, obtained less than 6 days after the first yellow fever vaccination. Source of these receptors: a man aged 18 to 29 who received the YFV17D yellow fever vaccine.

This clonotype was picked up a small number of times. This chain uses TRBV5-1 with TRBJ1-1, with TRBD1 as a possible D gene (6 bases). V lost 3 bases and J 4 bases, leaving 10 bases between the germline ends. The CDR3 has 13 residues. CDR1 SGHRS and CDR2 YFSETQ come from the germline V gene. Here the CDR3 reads CASSYGQSTEAFF. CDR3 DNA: TGCGCCAGCAGCTACGGACAGTCCACTGAAGCTTTCTTT.

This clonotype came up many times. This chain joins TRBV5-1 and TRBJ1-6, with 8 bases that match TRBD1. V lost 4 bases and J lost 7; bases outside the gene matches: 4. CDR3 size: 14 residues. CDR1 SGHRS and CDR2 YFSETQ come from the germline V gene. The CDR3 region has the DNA TGCGCCAGCAGCAGGACAGGGACCAATTCACCCCTCCACTTT. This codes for CASSRTGTNSPLHF.

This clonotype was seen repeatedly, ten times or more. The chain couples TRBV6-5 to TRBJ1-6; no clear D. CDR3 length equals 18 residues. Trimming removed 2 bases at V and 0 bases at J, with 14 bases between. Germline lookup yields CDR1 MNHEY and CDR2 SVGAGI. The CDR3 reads CASSYRGFGDSYNSPLHF. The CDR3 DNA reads TGTGCCAGCAGTTACCGGGGTTTCGGGGACTCCTATAATTCACCCCTCCACTTT.

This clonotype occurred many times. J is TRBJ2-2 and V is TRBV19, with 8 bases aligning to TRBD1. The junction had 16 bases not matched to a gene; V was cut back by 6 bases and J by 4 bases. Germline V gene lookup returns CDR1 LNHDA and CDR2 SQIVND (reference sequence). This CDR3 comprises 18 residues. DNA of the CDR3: TGTGCCAGTAGCAGCCGCCCCCCTGGACAGGGCGGCACCGGGGAGCTGTTTTTT. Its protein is CASSSRPPGQGGTGELFF.

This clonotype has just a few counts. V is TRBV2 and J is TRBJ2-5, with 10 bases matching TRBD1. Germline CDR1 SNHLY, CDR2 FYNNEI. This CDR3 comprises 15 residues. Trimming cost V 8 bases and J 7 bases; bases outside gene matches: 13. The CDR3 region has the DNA TGTGCCAGCCATAATACCGACAGGGGGCGGGGGACCCAGTACTTC. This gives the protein CASHNTDRGRGTQYF.

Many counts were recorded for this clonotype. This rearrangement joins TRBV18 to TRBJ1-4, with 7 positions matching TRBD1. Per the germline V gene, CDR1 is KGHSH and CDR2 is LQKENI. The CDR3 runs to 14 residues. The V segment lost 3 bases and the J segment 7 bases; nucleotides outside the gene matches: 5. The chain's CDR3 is CASSPVRGREKLFF. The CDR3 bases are TGTGCCAGCTCACCCGTGAGGGGGCGTGAAAAACTGTTTTTT.

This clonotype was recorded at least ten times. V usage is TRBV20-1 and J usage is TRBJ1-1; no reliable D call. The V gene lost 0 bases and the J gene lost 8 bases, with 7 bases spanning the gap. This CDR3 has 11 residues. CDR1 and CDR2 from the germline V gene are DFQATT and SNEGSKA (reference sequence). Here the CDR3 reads CSARDQIEAFF. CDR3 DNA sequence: TGCAGTGCTAGAGATCAAATCGAAGCTTTCTTT.

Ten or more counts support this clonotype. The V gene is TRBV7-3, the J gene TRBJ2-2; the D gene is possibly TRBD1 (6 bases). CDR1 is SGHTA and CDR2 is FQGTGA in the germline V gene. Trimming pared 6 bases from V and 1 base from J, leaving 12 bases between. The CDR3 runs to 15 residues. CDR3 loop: CASRPSRGNTGELFF. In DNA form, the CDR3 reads TGTGCCAGCAGGCCGTCCAGGGGGAACACCGGGGAGCTGTTTTTT.

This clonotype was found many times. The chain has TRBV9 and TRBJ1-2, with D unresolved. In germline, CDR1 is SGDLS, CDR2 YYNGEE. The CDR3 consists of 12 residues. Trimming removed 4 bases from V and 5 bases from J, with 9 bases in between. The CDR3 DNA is TGTGCCAGCAGCCGGGGAGAATATGGCTACACCTTC. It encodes CASSRGEYGYTF.

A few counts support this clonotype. The CDR3 spells CASSQERGTGGTGELFF. The CDR3 DNA is TGTGCCAGCAGCCAAGAACGGGGGACAGGGGGCACCGGGGAGCTGTTTTTT. This chain connects TRBV14 to TRBJ2-2; 11 bases agree with TRBD1. The CDR3 is 17 residues long. Germline CDR1 is SGHDN and CDR2 is FVKESK. J was trimmed by 4 bases and V by 0 bases; bases with no gene match: 4.

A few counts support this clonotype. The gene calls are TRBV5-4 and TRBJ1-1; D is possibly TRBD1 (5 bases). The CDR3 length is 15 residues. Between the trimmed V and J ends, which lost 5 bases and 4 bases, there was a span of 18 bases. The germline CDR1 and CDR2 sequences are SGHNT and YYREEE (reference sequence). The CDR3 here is CASRLRGAPGTEAFF. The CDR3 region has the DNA TGTGCCAGCAGATTAAGAGGGGCGCCGGGCACTGAAGCTTTCTTT.

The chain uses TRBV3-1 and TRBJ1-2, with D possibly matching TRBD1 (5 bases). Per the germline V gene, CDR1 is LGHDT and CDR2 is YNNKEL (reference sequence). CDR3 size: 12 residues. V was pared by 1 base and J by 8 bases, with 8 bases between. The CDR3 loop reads CASSQGGEGYTF. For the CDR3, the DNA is TGTGCCAGCAGCCAAGGAGGGGAAGGCTACACCTTC.

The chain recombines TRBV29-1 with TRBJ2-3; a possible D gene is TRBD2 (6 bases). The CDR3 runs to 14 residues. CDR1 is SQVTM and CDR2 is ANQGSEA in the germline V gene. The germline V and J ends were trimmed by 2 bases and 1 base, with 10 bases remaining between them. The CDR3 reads CSVERVAGTDTQYF. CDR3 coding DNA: TGCAGCGTTGAAAGGGTAGCGGGCACAGATACGCAGTATTTT.

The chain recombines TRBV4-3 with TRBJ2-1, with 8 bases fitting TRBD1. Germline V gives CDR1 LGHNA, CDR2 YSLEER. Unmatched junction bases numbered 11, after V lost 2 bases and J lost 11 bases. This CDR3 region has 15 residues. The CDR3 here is CASSQRSGQGIKQFF. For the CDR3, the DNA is TGCGCCAGCAGCCAACGGAGCGGACAGGGAATAAAGCAGTTCTTC.

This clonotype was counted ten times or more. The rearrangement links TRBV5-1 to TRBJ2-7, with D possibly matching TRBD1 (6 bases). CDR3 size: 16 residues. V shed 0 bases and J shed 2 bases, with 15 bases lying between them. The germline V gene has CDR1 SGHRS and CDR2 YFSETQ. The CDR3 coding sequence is TGCGCCAGCAGCTTGGGGATCCGGGACAACACCTACGAGCAGTACTTC. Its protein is CASSLGIRDNTYEQYF.

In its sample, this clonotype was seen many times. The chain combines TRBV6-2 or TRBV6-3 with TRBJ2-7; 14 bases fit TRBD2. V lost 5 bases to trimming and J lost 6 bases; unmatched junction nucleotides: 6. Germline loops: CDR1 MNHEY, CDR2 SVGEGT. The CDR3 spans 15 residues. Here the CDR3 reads CASSPGLAGVGEQYV. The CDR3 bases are TGTGCCAGCAGTCCGGGACTAGCGGGGGTAGGCGAGCAGTACGTC.

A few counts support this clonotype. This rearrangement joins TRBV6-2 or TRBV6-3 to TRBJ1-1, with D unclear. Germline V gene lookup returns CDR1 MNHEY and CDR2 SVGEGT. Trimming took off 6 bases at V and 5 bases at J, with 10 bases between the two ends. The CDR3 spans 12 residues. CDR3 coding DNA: TGTGCCAGCAGCCACCGGACTACTGAAGCTTTCTTT. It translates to CASSHRTTEAFF.

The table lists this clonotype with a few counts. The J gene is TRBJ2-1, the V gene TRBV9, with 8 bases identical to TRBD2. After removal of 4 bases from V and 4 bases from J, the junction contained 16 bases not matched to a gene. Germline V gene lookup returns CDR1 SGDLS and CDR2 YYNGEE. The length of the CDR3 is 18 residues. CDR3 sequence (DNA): TGTGCCAGCAGCCTCCGAGGCGAGCGGGGGACGAGGTACAATGAGCAGTTCTTC. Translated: CASSLRGERGTRYNEQFF.

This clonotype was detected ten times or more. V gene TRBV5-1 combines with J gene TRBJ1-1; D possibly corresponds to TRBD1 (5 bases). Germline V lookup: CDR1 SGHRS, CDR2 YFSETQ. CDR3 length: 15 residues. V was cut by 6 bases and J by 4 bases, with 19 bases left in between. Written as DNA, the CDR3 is TGCGCCAGCAACCCCGTCGGGGGAGGGGTCACTGAAGCTTTCTTT. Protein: CASNPVGGGVTEAFF.

The DNA for the CDR3 is TGCAGTGCTCAAGGCAGAAATTGGGAGACCCAGTACTTC. This sequence encodes CSAQGRNWETQYF. This chain links TRBV20-1 with TRBJ2-5; no reliable D call. Trimming pared 5 bases from V and 5 bases from J, leaving 15 bases between. CDR3 size: 13 residues. Germline lookup yields CDR1 DFQATT and CDR2 SNEGSKA (reference sequence).

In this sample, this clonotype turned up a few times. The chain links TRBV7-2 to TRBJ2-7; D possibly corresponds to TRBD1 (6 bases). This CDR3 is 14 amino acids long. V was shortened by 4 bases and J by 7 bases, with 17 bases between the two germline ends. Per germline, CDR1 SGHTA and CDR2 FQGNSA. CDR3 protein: CASSSQGTLGEQYF. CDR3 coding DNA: TGTGCCAGCAGCTCCCAGGGGACCCTCGGGGAGCAGTACTTC.

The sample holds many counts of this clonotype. CDR3 region: CASSLGGGSTDTQYF. The CDR3 DNA follows: TGCGCCAGCAGCTTGGGAGGGGGAAGCACAGATACGCAGTATTTT. The chain employs TRBV5-1 and TRBJ2-3; maybe TRBD1 (6 bases). The germline CDR1 and CDR2 sequences are SGHRS and YFSETQ. The CDR3 is 15 amino acids. V was clipped by 0 bases and J by 0 bases, with 8 bases between them.

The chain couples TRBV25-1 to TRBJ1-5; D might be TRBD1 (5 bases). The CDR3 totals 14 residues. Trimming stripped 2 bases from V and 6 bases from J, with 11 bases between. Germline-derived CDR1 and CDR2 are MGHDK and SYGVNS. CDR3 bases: TGTGCCAGCAGTGAACATGGGGGGACTCAGCCCCAGCATTTT. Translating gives CASSEHGGTQPQHF.

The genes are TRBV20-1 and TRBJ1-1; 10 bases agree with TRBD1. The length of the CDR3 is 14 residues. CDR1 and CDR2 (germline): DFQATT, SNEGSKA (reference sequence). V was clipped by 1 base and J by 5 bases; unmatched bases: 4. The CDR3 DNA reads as TGCAGTGCTAGAGCCCCGGGACAGGGGACTGAAGCTTTCTTT. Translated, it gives CSARAPGQGTEAFF.

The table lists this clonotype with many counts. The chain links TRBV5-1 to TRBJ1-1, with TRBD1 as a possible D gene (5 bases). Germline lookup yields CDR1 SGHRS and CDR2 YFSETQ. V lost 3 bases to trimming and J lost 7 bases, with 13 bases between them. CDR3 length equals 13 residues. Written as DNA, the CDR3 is TGCGCCAGCAGCTATAGGACGGGGGATGAAGCTTTCTTT. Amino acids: CASSYRTGDEAFF.